These 27 T cell receptor beta chains originate from one sample sequenced in a study of blood T cell repertoires in COVID-19. Assay used: immunoSEQ multiplex PCR; TCRdb lists only in-frame clones, some missing. Found here are roughly 200,000 clones, 94% of them singletons; the top ten hold about 0.76%. The sequencing input was peripheral blood. The origin of the receptors is a man aged 30 to 39 with COVID-19, enrolled during active disease.

This chain links TRBV4-1 with TRBJ1-2, with TRBD1 matching 8 bases. J lost 3 bases, V lost 0 bases, and 9 bases had no gene match. Germline values: CDR1 MGHRA, CDR2 YSYEKL. The CDR3 loop spans 17 amino acids. The chain's CDR3 is CASSQDRGRNPDYGYTF. The DNA for the CDR3 is TGCGCCAGCAGCCAAGACAGGGGGCGCAACCCCGACTATGGCTACACCTTC.

This chain joins TRBV7-9 and TRBJ1-2; TRBD1 might be the D (6 bases). Trimming cost V 4 bases and J 1 base, with 16 bases left between them. CDR1 SEHNR and CDR2 FQNEAQ come from the germline V gene (reference sequence). The CDR3 has 16 amino acids. The CDR3 DNA sequence: TGTGCCAGCAGCTCGAAAGTCCCACAGGGTAACTATGGCTACACCTTC. It encodes CASSSKVPQGNYGYTF.

For the CDR3, the DNA is TGTGCCAGCAGTTCCACGCAGACAGGGGCGGACACCGGGGAGCTGTTTTTT. It encodes CASSSTQTGADTGELFF. The chain uses TRBV28 and TRBJ2-2; TRBD1 matches 8 bases. This CDR3 contains 17 residues. V shed 4 bases, J shed 3 bases, and the junction held 10 bases outside the gene matches. Germline values: CDR1 MDHEN, CDR2 SYDVKM. The complete variable domain, with remaining parts taken from reference TRBV28 and TRBJ2-2, reads DVKVTQSSRYLVKRTGEKVFLECVQDMDHENMFWYRQDPGLGLRLIYFSYDVKMKEKGDIPEGYSVSREKKERFSLILESASTNQTSMYLCASSSTQTGADTGELFFGEGSRLTVL.

J is TRBJ2-2 and V is TRBV5-1; 14 bases match TRBD2. V shed 3 bases and J 6 bases; nucleotides not matched to a gene: 4. Germline V lookup: CDR1 SGHRS, CDR2 YFSETQ. CDR3 length: 16 residues. CDR3 residues: CASSWTSGGPPGELFF. The CDR3 DNA sequence: TGCGCCAGCAGCTGGACTAGCGGGGGGCCCCCCGGGGAGCTGTTTTTT.

V gene TRBV10-2 combines with J gene TRBJ2-4; perhaps TRBD2 as D (7 bases). This CDR3 has 17 amino acids. The V and J ends lost 0 bases and 0 bases respectively, with 12 bases between them. CDR1 WSHSY and CDR2 SAAADI come from the germline V gene. The CDR3 sequence: CASSESAGALAKNIQYF. In DNA form, the CDR3 reads TGCGCCAGCAGTGAGTCGGCGGGGGCGCTAGCCAAAAACATTCAGTACTTC.

The V gene is TRBV5-4, the J gene TRBJ2-5, with a possible D match to TRBD2 (7 bases). The V and J ends lost 3 bases and 4 bases respectively, with 13 bases between them. The CDR3 is 14 amino acids. Germline V gene sequence: CDR1 SGHNT, CDR2 YYREEE (reference sequence). The CDR3 sequence: CASSSRGGSETQYF. In DNA form, the CDR3 reads TGTGCCAGCAGCTCGAGGGGGGGGTCAGAGACCCAGTACTTC.

The chain carries TRBV5-1 and TRBJ2-3; 13 bases map to TRBD2. The CDR3 extends over 18 amino acids. Germline CDR1 and CDR2: SGHRS and YFSETQ. J gave up 0 bases and V 4 bases, and 8 bases lay outside the gene matches. In DNA, the CDR3 is TGCGCCAGCAGCACGGGACTAGCGGGGATAACTAGCACAGATACGCAGTATTTT. It specifies CASSTGLAGITSTDTQYF.

The CDR3 here is CASSQIGGATYEQYF. Written as DNA, the CDR3 is TGCGCCAGCAGCCAAATCGGGGGGGCGACCTACGAGCAGTACTTC. The chain couples TRBV4-1 to TRBJ2-7; TRBD2 aligns across 8 bases. After removal of 2 bases from V and 2 bases from J, the junction contained 5 bases not matched to a gene. The CDR3 is 15 amino acids. CDR1 and CDR2 from the germline V gene are MGHRA and YSYEKL.

The chain employs TRBV7-9 and TRBJ2-7, with 10 bases aligning to TRBD1. CDR1 and CDR2 (germline): SEHNR, FQNEAQ (reference sequence). There are 14 residues in the CDR3. V lost 3 bases and J lost 3; bases outside the gene matches: 2. CDR3 in amino acids: CASSFRTGGYEQYF. The DNA of the CDR3 is TGTGCCAGCAGCTTCCGGACAGGGGGCTACGAGCAGTACTTC.

This chain links TRBV3-1 (or the pseudogene TRBV3-2) with TRBJ1-2; TRBD1 matches at 9 bases. The CDR3 runs 13 residues. V shed 4 bases and J 8 bases; nucleotides not matched to a gene: 5. CDR1 and CDR2 (germline): LGHDT, YNNKEL (reference sequence). As DNA, the CDR3 is TGTGCCAGCAGCCGGACAGGGGATTGGGGCTACACCTTC. Protein sequence: CASSRTGDWGYTF.

This chain links TRBV7-9 with TRBJ1-2; maybe TRBD1 (6 bases). The V end was cut by 6 bases, the J end by 4 bases, with 21 bases between. The CDR3 totals 16 residues. The germline V gene has CDR1 SEHNR and CDR2 FQNEAQ (reference sequence). CDR3 loop: CASRPTLTGLLYGYTF. Written as DNA, the CDR3 is TGTGCCAGCAGACCTACTCTCACAGGGCTCCTCTATGGCTACACCTTC.

The chain joins TRBV11-2 to TRBJ1-5, with 7 bases identical to TRBD1. Losses at the gene ends were 5 bases for V and 5 bases for J; bases not matched to a gene: 9. This CDR3 is 15 amino acids long. CDR1 is SGHAT and CDR2 is FQNNGV in the germline V gene. The CDR3 spells CASSLHRGRDQPQHF. The CDR3 DNA reads as TGTGCCAGCAGCCTCCACAGGGGACGAGATCAGCCCCAGCATTTT.

The V and J genes are TRBV18 and TRBJ1-1, with D perhaps TRBD1 (6 bases). The CDR3 sequence is 13 residues long. The V gene lost 1 base and the J gene lost 3 bases, with 6 bases spanning the gap. CDR1 and CDR2 (germline): KGHSH, LQKENI. CDR3 DNA sequence: TGTGCCAGCTCACCACACAGGGACACTGAAGCTTTCTTT. Encoded protein: CASSPHRDTEAFF.

The rearrangement links TRBV27 to TRBJ1-1, with D unresolved. The germline CDR1 and CDR2 sequences are MNHEY and SMNVEV (reference sequence). The germline V and J ends were trimmed by 5 bases and 1 base, with 8 bases remaining between them. This CDR3 is built from 13 residues. The CDR3 protein is CASSVSGNTEAFF. The CDR3 region has the DNA TGTGCCAGCAGTGTTTCGGGGAACACTGAAGCTTTCTTT.

The rearrangement links TRBV7-9 to TRBJ1-1; 7 bases are shared with TRBD1. The CDR3 totals 13 residues. Per germline, CDR1 SEHNR and CDR2 FQNEAQ (reference sequence). The trim removed 5 bases at V and 8 bases at J, leaving 8 bases unmatched. The CDR3 is CASSPRRGNEAFF. The CDR3 coding sequence is TGTGCCAGCAGCCCCCGCAGGGGGAACGAAGCTTTCTTT.

The chain is built from TRBV5-4 and TRBJ2-5, with unresolved D. V was trimmed by 1 base and J by 4 bases, leaving 11 bases between them. The CDR3 extends over 14 amino acids. Germline V lookup: CDR1 SGHNT, CDR2 YYREEE (reference sequence). In nucleotides, the CDR3 is TGTGCCAGCAGCTTGAACCCGAACGGAGAGACCCAGTACTTC. Translating gives CASSLNPNGETQYF.

The chain couples TRBV9 to TRBJ2-7, with 8 bases lining up with TRBD2. The CDR3 covers 13 residues. With 3 bases clipped from V and 3 bases from J, the junction kept 2 bases outside the gene matches. CDR1 SGDLS and CDR2 YYNGEE come from the germline V gene. CDR3 nucleotide sequence: TGTGCCAGCAGCGATCGGGGGGGCTACGAGCAGTACTTC. This gives the protein CASSDRGGYEQYF.

This clone was counted only a few times. V gene TRBV2 combines with J gene TRBJ1-5; 7 bases fit TRBD1. From germline, CDR1 is SNHLY and CDR2 FYNNEI. J was trimmed by 0 bases and V by 5 bases; bases with no gene match: 4. The CDR3 is 15 amino acids. This CDR3 is CASSRTGTSNQPQHF. The CDR3 region has the DNA TGTGCCAGCAGTAGGACAGGAACTAGCAATCAGCCCCAGCATTTT.

The chain recombines TRBV4-1 with TRBJ1-5; 7 bases map to TRBD1. In germline, CDR1 is MGHRA, CDR2 YSYEKL. After removal of 4 bases from V and 0 bases from J, the junction contained 9 bases not matched to a gene. CDR3 length: 17 residues. The CDR3 nucleotides read TGCGCCAGCAGCCGAGACAGGGCTACCTATAGCAATCAGCCCCAGCATTTT. It yields the protein CASSRDRATYSNQPQHF.

This clone has a handful of counts. This rearrangement joins TRBV7-2 to TRBJ1-5; tentatively, D is TRBD1 (5 bases). Germline CDR1 and CDR2: SGHTA and FQGNSA. The CDR3 totals 15 residues. V lost 4 bases, J lost 5 bases, and 15 bases lay in between. The chain's CDR3 is CASSYRSTAYQPQHF. The CDR3 DNA reads as TGTGCCAGCAGCTACCGCTCGACAGCTTATCAGCCCCAGCATTTT.

The CDR3 sequence is CASSPYRGEAYEQYF. CDR3 bases: TGTGCCAGCAGCCCCTACAGGGGAGAGGCTTACGAGCAGTACTTC. V gene TRBV5-6 combines with J gene TRBJ2-7; 7 bases are a match to TRBD1. Germline V lookup: CDR1 SGHDT, CDR2 YYEEEE. This CDR3 contains 15 residues. With V trimmed by 4 bases and J by 4 bases, 11 bases remained unmatched.

This chain connects TRBV10-3 to TRBJ1-2; 7 bases are shared with TRBD1. Germline trimming cut 6 bases from V and 7 bases from J; bases unmatched to any gene: 11. Germline CDR1 ENHRY, CDR2 SYGVKD. The CDR3 is 14 residues long. CDR3 amino acids: CAISTGTDLGGYTF. CDR3 coding DNA: TGTGCCATCAGCACCGGGACAGACCTCGGTGGCTACACCTTC.

The gene calls are TRBV5-6 and TRBJ1-5; 7 nucleotides align to TRBD1. V was pared by 2 bases and J by 7 bases, with 9 bases of the junction left unmatched. CDR1 SGHDT and CDR2 YYEEEE come from the germline V gene. The CDR3 totals 15 residues. The CDR3, as DNA: TGTGCCAGCAGCTTTGGTTCGGCAGGGGGGCAGCCCCAGCATTTT. This encodes CASSFGSAGGQPQHF.

This chain joins TRBV20-1 and TRBJ1-5; TRBD1 agrees at 8 bases. The ends lost 3 bases at V and 4 bases at J; junction bases unmatched: 2. Germline assignment: CDR1 DFQATT and CDR2 SNEGSKA (reference sequence). The CDR3 has 13 amino acids. CDR3 bases: TGCAGTGCTAGTAGACAGGGGAATCAGCCCCAGCATTTT. This codes for CSASRQGNQPQHF.

This clone was seen a few times. The rearrangement uses TRBV9 and TRBJ1-4, with D maybe TRBD1 (6 bases). V lost 4 bases, J lost 8 bases, and 12 bases lay in between. The CDR3 covers 13 residues. CDR1 and CDR2 (germline): SGDLS, YYNGEE. The CDR3 sequence: CASSPGVQEKLFF. The CDR3, as DNA: TGTGCCAGCAGCCCAGGGGTTCAGGAAAAACTGTTTTTT.

CDR3: CASSPTAGEAFF. The CDR3 nucleotides read TGTGCCAGCTCACCCACGGCGGGTGAAGCTTTCTTT. The genes are TRBV18 and TRBJ1-1; no reliable D call. Trimming took off 3 bases at V and 7 bases at J, with 9 bases between the two ends. The germline CDR1 and CDR2 sequences are KGHSH and LQKENI. This CDR3 comprises 12 residues.

The J gene is TRBJ2-5, the V gene TRBV12-2; TRBD2, the D gene given by the table, was not confirmed from the DNA. TRBV12-2 is reported as a pseudogene. The CDR3 has 18 amino acids. The CDR3 DNA reads as TGTGCAAGTCGCCATTGCTTACCCCGGACTAGTCAGATGGAGACCCAGTACTTC. It translates to CASRHCLPRTSQMETQYF.